This T cell receptor beta chain was observed in a study of T cell responses to AZD1222 COVID-19 vaccine. Study-wide results and limits: Spike-specific TCR breadth rose after two AZD1222 doses, and depth rose as well. Just a handful of AZD1222 recipients tested seropositive at baseline. The donor cohort was predominantly white British with a female majority, and clonal diversity may have been underestimated. As reported, nearly half of all spike-specific TCRs target variant regions that are unmutated.

On this clone itself: The antigen remains unidentified.

Profiled with immunoSEQ multiplex PCR; TCRdb holds only in-frame clones, not every one. The sample includes about 50,000 clones, approximately 89% seen only once; the top ten take roughly a fifth. CDR1 is SGHTA and CDR2 is FQGNSA in the germline V gene. This CDR3 comprises 14 residues. V was shortened by 5 bases and J by 0 bases, with 11 bases between the two germline ends. This sequence joins TRBV7-2 and TRBJ2-7; D is perhaps TRBD1 or TRBD2 (5 bases each). The sequence was obtained from an adult in good health. The source material was peripheral blood, sampled on day 0 of MenACWY control vaccination. The CDR3 region is CASSRDGSSYEQYF. CDR3 coding DNA: TGTGCCAGCAGCAGGGACGGTAGCTCCTACGAGCAGTACTTC.